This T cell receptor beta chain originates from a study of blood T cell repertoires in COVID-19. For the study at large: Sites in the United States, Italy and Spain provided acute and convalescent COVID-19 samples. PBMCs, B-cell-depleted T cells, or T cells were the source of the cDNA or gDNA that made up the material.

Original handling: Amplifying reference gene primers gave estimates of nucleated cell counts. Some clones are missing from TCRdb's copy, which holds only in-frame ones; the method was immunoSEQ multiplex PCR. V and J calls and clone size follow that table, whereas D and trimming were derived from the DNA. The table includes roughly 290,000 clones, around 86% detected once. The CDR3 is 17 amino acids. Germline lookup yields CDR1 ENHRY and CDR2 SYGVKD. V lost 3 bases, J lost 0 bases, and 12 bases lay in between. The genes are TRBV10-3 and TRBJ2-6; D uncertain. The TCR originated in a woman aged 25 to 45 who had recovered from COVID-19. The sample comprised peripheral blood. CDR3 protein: CAISEASQVSGANVLTF. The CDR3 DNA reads TGTGCCATCAGTGAAGCGAGCCAAGTCTCTGGGGCCAACGTCCTGACTTTC.